The following is a T cell receptor (beta chain) sequence with its context. Antigen unknown. The CDR3 is made up of 16 amino acids. Germline V gives CDR1 SEHNR, CDR2 FQNEAQ (reference sequence). V shed 2 bases, J shed 7 bases, and the junction held 9 bases outside the gene matches. The data were taken from a study of OX40 agonist ivuxolimab in advanced cancers. Profiled with immunoSEQ multiplex PCR; TCRdb holds only in-frame clones, not every one. This repertoire shows 70,000 to 90,000 clones, 85% to 90% found once; its top ten account for about 8.6%. Study-level findings and limits: Clonal expansion from baseline to week 6 occurred in both CD4+ and CD8+ T cells.

The J gene is TRBJ1-4, the V gene TRBV7-9; 8 bases are shared with TRBD1. The sample here was CD4+ or CD8+ T cells sorted from blood, taken in a trial of the OX40 agonist ivuxolimab. The TCR comes from an adult with an advanced solid tumor such as melanoma, head and neck, liver or kidney cancer. The CDR3 DNA reads TGTGCCAGCAGCTTACCCGGGACAGGTGTAATTGAAAAACTGTTTTTT. Translation: CASSLPGTGVIEKLFF.